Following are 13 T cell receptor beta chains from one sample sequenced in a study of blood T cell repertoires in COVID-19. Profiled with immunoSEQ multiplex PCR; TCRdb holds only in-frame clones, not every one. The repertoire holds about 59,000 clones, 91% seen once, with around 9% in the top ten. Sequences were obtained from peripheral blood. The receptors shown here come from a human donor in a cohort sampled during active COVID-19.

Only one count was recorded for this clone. CDR3 protein: CASSSLGHDEAFF. CDR3 nucleotide sequence: TGCGCCAGCAGCTCCTTAGGACACGATGAAGCTTTCTTT. The chain is built from TRBV5-1 and TRBJ1-1; tentative D call: TRBD1 (5 bases). The CDR3 has 13 amino acids. Germline CDR1 and CDR2: SGHRS and YFSETQ. The V end lost 3 bases, the J end lost 7 bases, and 13 bases lay between the germline ends.

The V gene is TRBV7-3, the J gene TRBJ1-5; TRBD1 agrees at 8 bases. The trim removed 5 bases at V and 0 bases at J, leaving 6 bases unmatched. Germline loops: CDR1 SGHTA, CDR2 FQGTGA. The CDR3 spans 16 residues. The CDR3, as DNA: TGTGCCAGCAGCCGCTCCGGACAGGGTAGCAATCAGCCCCAGCATTTT. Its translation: CASSRSGQGSNQPQHF.

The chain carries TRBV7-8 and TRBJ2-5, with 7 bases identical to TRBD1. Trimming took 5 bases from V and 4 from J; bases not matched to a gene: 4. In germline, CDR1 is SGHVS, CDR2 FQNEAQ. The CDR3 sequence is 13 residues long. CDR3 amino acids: CASSRQGGETQYF. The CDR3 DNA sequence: TGTGCCAGCAGCCGACAGGGTGGAGAGACCCAGTACTTC.

Here the CDR3 DNA reads TGTGCCAGCAGCCAACCCCGGACTAGCGCTTACAATGAGCAGTTCTTC. This translates into CASSQPRTSAYNEQFF. This rearrangement joins TRBV14 to TRBJ2-1; the match to TRBD2 covers 9 bases. The CDR3 is 16 amino acids. The V gene end was trimmed by 2 bases and the J gene end by 4 bases; junction bases not matched to a gene: 6. In germline, CDR1 is SGHDN, CDR2 FVKESK.

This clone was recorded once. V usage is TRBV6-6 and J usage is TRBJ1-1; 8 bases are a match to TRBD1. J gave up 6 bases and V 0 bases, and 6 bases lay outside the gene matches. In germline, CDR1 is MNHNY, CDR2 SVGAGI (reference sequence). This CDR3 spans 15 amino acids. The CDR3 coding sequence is TGTGCCAGCAGTTACTCGCTACAGGGGGACCCTGAAGCTTTCTTT. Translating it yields CASSYSLQGDPEAFF.

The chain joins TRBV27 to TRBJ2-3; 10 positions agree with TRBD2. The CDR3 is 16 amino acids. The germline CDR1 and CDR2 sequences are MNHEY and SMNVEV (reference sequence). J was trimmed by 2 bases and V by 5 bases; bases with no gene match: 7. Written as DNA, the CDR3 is TGTGCCAGCAGTACGACTAGCGGGCTCCACACAGATACGCAGTATTTT. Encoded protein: CASSTTSGLHTDTQYF.

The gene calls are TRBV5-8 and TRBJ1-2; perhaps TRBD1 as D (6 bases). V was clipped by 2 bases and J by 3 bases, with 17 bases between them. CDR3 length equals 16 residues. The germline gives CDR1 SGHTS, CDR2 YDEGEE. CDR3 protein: CASSFRDNRRDYGYTF. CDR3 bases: TGTGCCAGCAGCTTCCGGGACAACCGAAGGGACTATGGCTACACCTTC.

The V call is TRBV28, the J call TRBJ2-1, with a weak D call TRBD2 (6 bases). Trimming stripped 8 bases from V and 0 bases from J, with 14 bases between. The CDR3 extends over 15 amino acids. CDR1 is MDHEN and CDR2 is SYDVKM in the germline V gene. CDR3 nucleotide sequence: TGTGCCAGCCGAGCGGGCCCTAGCTCCTACAATGAGCAGTTCTTC. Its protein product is CASRAGPSSYNEQFF.

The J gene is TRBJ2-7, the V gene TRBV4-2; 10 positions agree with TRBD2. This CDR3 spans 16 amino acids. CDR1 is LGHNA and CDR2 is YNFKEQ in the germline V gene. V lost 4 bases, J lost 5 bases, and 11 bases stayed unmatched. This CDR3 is CASSPHLLAGKDEQYF. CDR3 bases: TGTGCCAGCAGCCCCCATCTACTAGCGGGAAAGGACGAGCAGTACTTC.

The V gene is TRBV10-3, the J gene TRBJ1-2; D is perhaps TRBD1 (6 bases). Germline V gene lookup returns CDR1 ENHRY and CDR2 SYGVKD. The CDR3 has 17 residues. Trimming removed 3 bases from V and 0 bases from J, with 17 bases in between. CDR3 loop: CAISEGQGPTTNYGYTF. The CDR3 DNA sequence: TGTGCCATCAGTGAAGGGCAGGGGCCAACAACTAACTATGGCTACACCTTC.

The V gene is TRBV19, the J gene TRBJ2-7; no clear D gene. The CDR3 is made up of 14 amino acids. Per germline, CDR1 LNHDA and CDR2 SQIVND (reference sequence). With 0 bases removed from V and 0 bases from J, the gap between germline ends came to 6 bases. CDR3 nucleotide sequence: TGTGCCAGTAGTATAGATCTTAGCTCCTACGAGCAGTACTTC. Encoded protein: CASSIDLSSYEQYF.

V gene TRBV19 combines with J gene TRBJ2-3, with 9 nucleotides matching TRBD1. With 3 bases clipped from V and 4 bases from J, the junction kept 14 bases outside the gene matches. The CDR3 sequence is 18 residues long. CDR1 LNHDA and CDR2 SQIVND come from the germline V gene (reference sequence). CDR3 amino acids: CASSISLPHRGLSDTQYF. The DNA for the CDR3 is TGTGCCAGTAGTATCTCGCTCCCACACAGGGGGCTCTCAGATACGCAGTATTTT.

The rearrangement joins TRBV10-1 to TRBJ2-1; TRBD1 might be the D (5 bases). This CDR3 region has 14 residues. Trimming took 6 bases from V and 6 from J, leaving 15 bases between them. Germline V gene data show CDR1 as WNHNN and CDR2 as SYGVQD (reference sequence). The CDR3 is CASSAAGRSNEQFF. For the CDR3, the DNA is TGCGCCAGCAGCGCCGCAGGGCGGTCCAATGAGCAGTTCTTC.